This T cell receptor beta chain was identified in a study of CD8 T cells in Susac syndrome. V was clipped by 3 bases and J by 6 bases, with 5 bases between them. CDR3 length equals 12 residues. CDR1 is LNHDA and CDR2 is SQIVND in the germline V gene (reference sequence). As for this clonotype: Its antigen remains unknown.

CD8+ and CD4+ T cells from blood underwent TCR beta sequencing, which was carried out in a high-throughput format. The RNA input was roughly 0.45 to 1 ug, and it was reverse transcribed with random hexamers. From the immunoSEQ multiplex PCR reads, TCRdb called clonotypes with MiXCR, one entry per CDR3 protein. Of roughly 200,000 distinct CDR3 sequences listed, roughly 94% were seen once; the top ten hold about 0.1%. Study-wide findings and caveats: The CD4+ T cell repertoires, which came from Susac syndrome patients, showed no sign of clonal expansion.

The clonotype comes from a human donor with Susac syndrome. The chain is built from TRBV19 and TRBJ2-2; the D is unclear. Sample: CD4+ T cells from PBMCs. The CDR3 nucleotides are TGTGCCAGTAGTATTAACGCCGGGGAGCTGTTTTTT. As protein: CASSINAGELFF.